This TCR beta chain emerged from a study of cytomegalovirus exposure and HLA in healthy donors (dated by TCRdb to 2017 to 2019). Regarding the research as a whole: An earlier analysis of 587 of the donors reported under 300 Gb of sequence data and around 100 million unique TCR beta sequences obtained from around 190 million T cells. HLA typing included class I and class II loci at four-digit resolution. A separate validation cohort of roughly 130 different subjects was used in addition to the roughly 720-subject first cohort. Donor age, sex, ethnicity and CMV serostatus were compiled alongside the repertoire data. Among the roughly 400 genotyped donors, approximately 81% belonged to the genetic ancestry cluster associated with self-reported Caucasian donors. The study combined high-throughput TCR immunosequencing, statistical association of individual TCRs with disease status, and machine learning to predict cytomegalovirus infection status. Among almost 400 genotyped donors of the cohort, an average of approximately 230,000 unique TCR beta nucleotide sequences were sequenced per donor, 15% to 20% of them non-productive. The study profiled the T cell repertoires of approximately 700 subjects by immunosequencing and related them to cytomegalovirus serostatus. Approximately 300 gigabases of sequencing data and about 92 million unique TCR sequences made up an early release that covered 640 HLA-typed donors. In a later analysis, previously published TCR beta repertoires from 670 or so donors were re-analyzed and high-resolution HLA genotyping was added so that TCR occurrence patterns could be studied. In the later analysis, no new phenotypic data were used to find candidate immune exposures; instead, reliance was placed on TCR beta sequences and their occurrence across donors. An earlier analysis of several hundred of the donors applied high-throughput TCR beta sequencing to assess whether each TCR beta V gene segment acted as functional or pseudogenic. In a later genetic analysis, genome-wide SNP genotypes for about three fifths of the roughly 670 donors were used, and that subset was treated as a discovery cohort. The study was designed to test whether signatures of past pathogen exposure could be identified by cataloging public T cell receptors. Every discovery cohort repertoire had been produced on one sequencing platform. About 5 DR-DQ haplotypes were handled as single units for association and clustering, since linkage in the cohort was strong. The number of typed donors differed by locus: about 629-630 for A, B, C, DRB1 and DQB1; 500 to 550 for DQA1; about 600 for DPA1; and around 450 for DPB1.

From the germline V gene, CDR1 is MNHNS and CDR2 is SASEGT. The junction shows trimming of 4 bases on V and 4 bases on J, and the gene matches do not reach 5 bases of it. From cysteine to phenylalanine, the CDR3 is 15 amino acids long. Just the 45-base CDR3 DNA is kept, in frame starting at base 1. Libraries were made using the immunoSEQ multiplex PCR assay. For the multiplex PCR, a mixture combining 60 forward primers for TCR Vbeta segments and 13 reverse primers for TCR Jbeta segments was used. The CDR3 region of rearranged TCR beta genes was amplified from genomic DNA by a multiplex PCR assay. Amplified TCR beta libraries were sequenced as 87-base-pair reads on the Illumina HiSeq System. In the source study's methods: Across the 670 or so repertoires, a later analysis counted roughly 77 million unique TCR beta chains, some 11 million of which were shared by at least two donors. Raw reads were error-corrected and collapsed into unique sequences with a nearest-neighbor algorithm that merged closely related sequences to remove PCR and sequencing errors. V, D and J gene segments were assigned by aligning CDR3 sequences to IMGT reference sequences. For a sequence to be retained, at least a six-nucleotide match to both a V gene segment and a J gene segment was required. Rearrangements were classified as productive when the CDR3 lacked stop codons and remained in frame with V and J, and all other rearrangements were classified as non-productive. CDR3 was defined by IMGT convention, running from the second conserved V-encoded cysteine to the conserved J-encoded phenylalanine. In an earlier analysis of more than 550 of the donors, sequences lacking an unambiguous match to a single V gene segment were excluded. An earlier analysis of a few hundred of the donors called V segments functional above 56.7% productive rearrangements and segregating when the between-donor standard deviation exceeded 5%. A statistical classification framework was built to diagnose cytomegalovirus status from the catalog of TCR beta chain sequences. V and J gene assignment, in a later analysis, came from comparing TCR nucleotide sequences with IMGT/GENE-DB human TR gene sequences. The TCRdist pipeline was used in a later analysis to assign CDR3 sequences and most-parsimonious VDJ recombination scenarios. In a later analysis, each TCR beta chain was defined by its CDR3 amino acid sequence together with its V-gene family, and reads without a unique V-gene family were excluded. As a way to deal with suspected cross-contamination and a sequencing artifact, a later analysis dropped approximately 570 nucleotide sequences that were highly shared and had low generation probability. In a later analysis, a clonal expansion index for each public chain was calculated from normalized within-repertoire ranks of inferred template counts. In a later analysis, generation probabilities were computed with a VDJ recombination model fitted to out-of-frame rearrangements, and the resulting probabilities were checked against IGoR. In a later analysis, hypergeometric tests were used to score TCR-TCR, TCR-HLA and TCR-CMV co-occurrence, with a repertoire-size bias correction applied to TCR pairs. False discovery rates were estimated in a later analysis by permuting HLA or CMV assignments 20 times. In a later analysis, co-occurring TCRs were grouped using DBSCAN, with TCRdist sequence similarity added in when clustering inside HLA-allele-positive subsets. Repertoires with fewer than 30,000 or more than 120,000 public chains were left out of co-occurrence clustering, as were a handful of repertoires with anomalous nucleotide sharing. In its TCRdb copy, this immuneACCESS table keeps in-frame sequences only and misses some clones. Where compared with another copy, unresolved V genes explain less than half of these, and the others have no known cause. The V and J calls and clone size come from that table; D and trimming were worked out from the DNA. Recorded for this sample are 150,000 to 200,000 clones; 80% to 90% of them occurred a single time. The ten most abundant clones make up roughly 10% of the sample.

The cohort consisted of some 670 healthy bone marrow donors. All cohort members were sampled while nominally healthy, although unrecorded immune exposures were likely present. The donor tested CMV seropositive and was one of the 289 seropositive cohort members. Every donor gave a peripheral blood sample, and the peripheral blood mononuclear cells from that sample were used for TCR beta sequencing. Genomic DNA was extracted from the blood cell samples with the Qiagen DNeasy Blood Extraction Kit. Concerning this clone itself: The target of this receptor is not known. Base qualities are not at hand, and no much larger clone is one base apart.

Beyond this particular receptor, the publication reports: In an earlier analysis of several hundred of the donors, most TCR beta V segments were observed in productive rearrangements about 90% or about 30% of the time, broadly matching IMGT annotations. In this cohort, only TCR beta chains were sequenced, and detectable features were limited by the absence of alpha or paired-chain data. A total of 150 to 200 TCR beta chains were listed by the study as associated with cytomegalovirus. A few of the identified cytomegalovirus-associated TCR beta chains were confirmed in vitro to be specific for cytomegalovirus antigens. The sequencing pipeline was judged likely to have produced a cluster of highly shared sequence variants as a technical artifact. Across donors, most TCR sequences were observed very rarely, whereas some public TCRs were present in many individuals. A further reported finding was that TCR beta sequences accurately predicted the HLA-A and HLA-B alleles for most subjects in the first cohort. Because counts were too low, 15 to 20 rarely observed V segments, including chromosome 9 orphons, were left out of the earlier analysis of roughly 600 of the donors. According to a later analysis, TCR association rates differed among HLA loci, with DRB1 alleles showing the most associated TCRs and HLA-C alleles showing the fewest. Because some donors lacked HLA typing at each locus, the association tests relied only on the typed subset. The authors suggested that the approach could potentially be extended to other disease states and immunological phenotypes. Linkage disequilibrium might explain the correlated functional status among segregating V segments, but an unknown experimental factor could not be excluded. For the cohort, immune exposure information was limited to CMV serostatus. Because the 87-base-pair reads could not distinguish some IMGT-functional V segments, including TRBV6-2 and TRBV6-3, those segments were excluded. Cytomegalovirus status was reported to be diagnosed by the classifier with high specificity and sensitivity in both the original and validation cohorts. The presence/absence analyses assumed that sequencing depth was roughly uniform across donors, and that assumption may not be true. A later genetic analysis associated a missense DCLRE1C variant with V-gene and J-gene trimming of TCR beta chains, and an independent cohort replicated the association. In a later analysis, HLA-associated TCR beta chains showed more clonal expansion and lower generation probabilities than non-associated chains that were equally common. Several of the top co-occurrence clusters appeared to be linked to parvovirus B19, influenza, CMV and Epstein-Barr virus, according to a later analysis. In a later analysis, most CMV-associated TCR beta chains were found to appear HLA-restricted, with HLA associations seemingly driven largely by CMV exposure. In a later genetic analysis, fewer N-insertions in productive TCRs were reported among donors in an Asian-associated ancestry cluster than the approximately 710-donor mean. Strong co-occurrence of HLA alleles, especially DR and DQ, made assigning TCR associations to individual alleles difficult. In a later analysis, around 15,000 TCR beta sequences were associated with specific HLA alleles at a false discovery rate of 0.05.

The chain was built from TRBV6-1 and TRBJ2-2, with TRBD1 matching 8 junction bases. The sequence was obtained from a man in his late teens or twenties in good health and CMV-seropositive. Sequencing was done on a sample of PBMCs. The DNA reads TGTGCCAGCAGTGGTGGGCAGGGGGCCACCGGGGAGCTGTTTTTT. The resulting protein is CASSGGQGATGELFF.